The next 9 T cell receptor beta chains were all read from a single sample in a study of blood T cell repertoires in COVID-19. Using immunoSEQ multiplex PCR, the repertoire was profiled, and TCRdb retains in-frame clones only, with some absent. Counted here are approximately 68,000 clones, about nine tenths occurring once; the ten biggest clones make up about 4.4%. The sequenced material came from peripheral blood. Receptors originate from a middle-aged man with active COVID-19.

This clone was recorded only once. The chain combines TRBV19 with TRBJ1-2; 8 bases are a match to TRBD1. The germline gives CDR1 LNHDA, CDR2 SQIVND (reference sequence). V shed 7 bases, J shed 5 bases, and the junction held 15 bases outside the gene matches. The CDR3 consists of 16 residues. As DNA, the CDR3 is TGTGCCAGTACCCTGACAGGGGTACTTAAGAGTTATGGCTACACCTTC. Translated, it gives CASTLTGVLKSYGYTF.

A single count supports this clone. The chain joins TRBV7-2 to TRBJ2-1; D is ambiguous. In germline, CDR1 is SGHTA, CDR2 FQGNSA. The CDR3 length is 15 residues. The V and J ends lost 1 base and 3 bases respectively, with 10 bases between them. The DNA for the CDR3 is TGTGCCAGCAGCTTAGTGACAATTCGCTACAATGAGCAGTTCTTC. Translated, it gives CASSLVTIRYNEQFF.

For this clone: In the same sample, other DNA sequences code for this CDR3. The chain links TRBV5-1 to TRBJ1-3, with D possibly being TRBD1 (5 bases). The ends were cut back, 2 bases at V and 1 base at J, with 7 bases in the middle. Per the germline V gene, CDR1 is SGHRS and CDR2 is YFSETQ. The CDR3 runs 14 residues. The CDR3 protein is CASSFGGSGNTIYF. The CDR3 coding sequence is TGCGCCAGCAGCTTTGGGGGGTCTGGAAACACCATATATTTT.

This clone appeared once. The chain joins TRBV12-3 or TRBV12-4 to TRBJ1-1, with D possibly being TRBD1 (5 bases). The germline V and J ends were trimmed by 2 bases and 9 bases, with 13 bases remaining between them. The CDR3 is made up of 13 amino acids. DNA for the CDR3: TGTGCCAGCAGTTTAAAAGGGGATGGGAAAGCTTTCTTT. The encoded protein is CASSLKGDGKAFF.

This chain uses TRBV19 with TRBJ2-7, with 8 bases matching TRBD1. From germline, CDR1 is LNHDA and CDR2 SQIVND (reference sequence). The trim removed 3 bases at V and 7 bases at J, leaving 11 bases unmatched. The CDR3 has 15 residues. This chain's CDR3 is CASSIGTGGPREQYF. CDR3 DNA sequence: TGTGCCAGTAGTATCGGTACAGGGGGGCCAAGGGAGCAGTACTTC.

The chain couples TRBV6-5 to TRBJ2-1, with 7 nucleotides matching TRBD1. This CDR3 is built from 13 residues. J lost 10 bases, V lost 5 bases, and 8 bases had no gene match. From germline, CDR1 is MNHEY and CDR2 SVGAGI. CDR3 bases: TGTGCCAGCAGTATGAGACAGGGACCAGAGCAGTTCTTC. Translation gives CASSMRQGPEQFF.

The chain recombines TRBV10-3 with TRBJ2-3, with 14 bases lining up with TRBD2. CDR1 is ENHRY, CDR2 SYGVKD, per germline. This CDR3 comprises 16 residues. The V and J ends lost 10 bases and 3 bases, in that order; junction bases with no gene match: 9. The CDR3 region has the DNA TGTGCCACCAGGGCGGGGACTAGCGGGAGAACAGATACGCAGTATTTT. Translation: CATRAGTSGRTDTQYF.

This sequence joins TRBV5-1 and TRBJ2-5; 7 nucleotides agree with TRBD1. From germline, CDR1 is SGHRS and CDR2 YFSETQ. V trimming: 5 bases; J trimming: 7 bases; junction bases outside the gene matches: 8. CDR3 length equals 13 residues. For the CDR3, the DNA is TGCGCCAGCAGTCATGGGGACAGCCGGACCCAGTACTTC. Its translation: CASSHGDSRTQYF.

The V and J genes are TRBV6-6 and TRBJ2-7; maybe TRBD2 (6 bases). Trimming took 2 bases from V and 7 from J, leaving 18 bases between them. The CDR3 is made up of 15 amino acids. Germline-derived CDR1 and CDR2 are MNHNY and SVGAGI (reference sequence). As DNA, the CDR3 is TGTGCCAGCAGTTACCCCGCGGGACGGACGCGTGAGCAGTACTTC. Amino acids: CASSYPAGRTREQYF.